This TCR beta chain was identified in a study of blood T cell repertoires in COVID-19. Study-level information: From T cells, B-cell-depleted T cells, or PBMCs came the material, which was cDNA or gDNA.

In the authors' methods: It was from reference gene primer amplification that nucleated cell counts were estimated. The data were produced by immunoSEQ multiplex PCR, yet TCRdb's version contains in-frame clones alone and is incomplete. That table is the source of V, J and clone size, and D and trimming were worked out from the DNA. Counted here are about 170,000 clones, over 75% occurring once; the ten biggest clones make up more than 6.5%. Participant-reported clinical history was the basis for cohort assignment. Donors in Cohort 3 who had recovered were those with two negative PCRs, healthcare professional clearance, or resolution of their symptoms. This CDR3 contains 14 residues. Trimming left V 5 bases short and J 0 bases short, with 9 bases between. Germline V lookup: CDR1 SGHNT, CDR2 YENEEA.

The sequence was collected from a woman aged 45-60 years who had recovered from COVID-19. Sample: PBMCs or T cells enriched from blood (not recorded which). The chain is built from TRBV11-3 and TRBJ2-3; D is unresolved. The CDR3 coding sequence is TGTGCCAGCAGCCCCCCCACTAGCACAGATACGCAGTATTTT. As protein: CASSPPTSTDTQYF. The entire variable domain, with the rest obtained from reference TRBV11-3 and TRBJ2-3, is as follows: EAGVVQSPRYKIIEKKQPVAFWCNPISGHNTLYWYLQNLGQGPELLIRYENEEAVDDSQLPKDRFSAERLKGVDSTLKIQPAELGDSAVYLCASSPPTSTDTQYFGPGTRLTVL.